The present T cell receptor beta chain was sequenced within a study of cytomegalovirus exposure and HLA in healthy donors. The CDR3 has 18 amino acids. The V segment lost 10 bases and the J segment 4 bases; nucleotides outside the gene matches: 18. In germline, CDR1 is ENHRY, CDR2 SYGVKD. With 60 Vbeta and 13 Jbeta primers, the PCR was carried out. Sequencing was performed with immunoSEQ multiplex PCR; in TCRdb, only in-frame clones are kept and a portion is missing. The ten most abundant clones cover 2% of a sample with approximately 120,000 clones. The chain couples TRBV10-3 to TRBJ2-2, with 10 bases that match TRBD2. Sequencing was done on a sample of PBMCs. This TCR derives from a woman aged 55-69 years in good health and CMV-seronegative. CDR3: CATSPASGRDVGTGELFF. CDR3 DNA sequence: TGTGCCACCTCCCCCGCTAGCGGGAGAGATGTAGGCACCGGGGAGCTGTTTTTT.